This T cell receptor (beta chain) was retrieved from a study of blood T cell repertoires in COVID-19. In the original analysis: By means of reference gene primer amplification, nucleated cell counts were estimated. Sequenced by immunoSEQ multiplex PCR; TCRdb stores in-frame clones only, minus some. V and J calls and clone size follow that table, whereas D and trimming were derived from the DNA. The sample lists over 55,000 clones; 80% to 90% were seen once. With 6 bases clipped from V and 9 bases from J, the junction kept 11 bases outside the gene matches. CDR1 and CDR2 from the germline V gene are KGHSH and LQKENI. This CDR3 region has 14 residues.

This chain joins TRBV18 and TRBJ1-3; 7 nucleotides match TRBD1. The sequence was obtained from a man aged 45-60 years with active COVID-19. Sequenced input: peripheral blood. The CDR3 spells CASSPGQAGGTIYF. CDR3 DNA: TGTGCCAGCTCCCCTGGACAGGCCGGGGGCACCATATATTTT.